Following are 25 T cell receptor beta chains from one sample sequenced in a study of neurological immune-mediated disorders. MiXCR, run by TCRdb on the 5' RACE reads, gives a single entry per CDR3 protein. The table has about 52,000 distinct CDR3 sequences, roughly 3.8% seen once; the top ten hold approximately 5.9%. The sequenced material came from PBMCs. These receptors all come from a man aged 55 to 70 with multiple sclerosis.

This clonotype showed up many times. This chain uses TRBV12-3 or TRBV12-4 with TRBJ2-2; D possibly matches TRBD1 or TRBD2 (5 bases each). The length of the CDR3 is 17 residues. V lost 1 base, J lost 6 bases, and 18 bases lay in between. The CDR3 protein is CASSLDEGPGGSGELFF. DNA for the CDR3: TGTGCCAGCAGTTTAGACGAGGGGCCGGGTGGGTCCGGGGAGCTGTTTTTT.

This clonotype came up many times. This chain connects TRBV20-1 to TRBJ2-5; D gene uncertain. Germline CDR1 reads DFQATT; CDR2 reads SNEGSKA (reference sequence). Trimming removed 6 bases from V and 2 bases from J, with 13 bases in between. CDR3 length: 13 amino acids. CDR3 in amino acids: CSAPLEQQETQYF. CDR3 nucleotides: TGCAGTGCACCCTTGGAACAGCAAGAGACCCAGTACTTC.

This clonotype was recorded at least ten times. CDR3 sequence: CASSQVPAGTNQPQHF. The CDR3 DNA is TGTGCCAGCAGCCAAGTCCCGGCAGGAACCAATCAGCCCCAGCATTTT. The chain couples TRBV4-2 to TRBJ1-5; D remains ambiguous. The CDR3 runs 16 residues. Germline loops: CDR1 LGHNA, CDR2 YNFKEQ. The V and J ends lost 1 base and 3 bases respectively, with 13 bases between them.

In its sample, this clonotype was seen many times. CDR3 residues: CASSLVQGVLGAGALGELFF. The CDR3 DNA follows: TGTGCCAGCAGTTTAGTCCAGGGAGTCTTAGGAGCGGGAGCCCTCGGGGAGCTGTTTTTT. This chain links TRBV27 with TRBJ2-2, with 8 bases fitting TRBD2. V was pared by 2 bases and J by 7 bases, with 21 bases of the junction left unmatched. This CDR3 is 20 amino acids long. Per germline, CDR1 MNHEY and CDR2 SMNVEV (reference sequence).

This clonotype has a count of ten or more. CDR3 in DNA: TGTGCCAGCAGCCCCGGGGCCTCAAGAGCTTTCTTT. Its translation: CASSPGASRAFF. V and J are TRBV6-5 and TRBJ1-1; D is possibly TRBD1 (5 bases). The V gene lost 6 bases and the J gene lost 10 bases, with 15 bases spanning the gap. This CDR3 is built from 12 residues. The germline V gene encodes CDR1 MNHEY and CDR2 SVGAGI.

A remark on this clonotype: A much larger clonotype is one base distant, so this may be a read error. V and J are TRBV9 and TRBJ2-1, with D uncertain. Germline V CDR1 and CDR2: SGDLS, YYNGEE. The ends were cut back, 4 bases at V and 6 bases at J, with 14 bases in the middle. CDR3 length equals 14 residues. The DNA of the CDR3 is TGTGCCAGCAGCACCACCATAGCTACCAATGAGCAGTTCTTC. Amino acids: CASSTTIATNEQFF.

The genes are TRBV30 and TRBJ2-7; no definite D call. The CDR3 covers 11 residues. Germline CDR1 reads GTSNPN; CDR2 reads SVGIG (reference sequence). V was pared by 5 bases and J by 2 bases, with 7 bases between. CDR3 DNA: TGTGCCTGGGGAGTAGCCTACGAGCAGTACTTC. It translates to CAWGVAYEQYF.

At least ten counts were recorded for this clonotype. This chain uses TRBV19 with TRBJ1-5; the D gene is possibly TRBD1 (6 bases). The CDR3 spans 14 residues. V lost 5 bases and J lost 9, with 17 bases in between. Germline V lookup: CDR1 LNHDA, CDR2 SQIVND (reference sequence). In nucleotides, the CDR3 is TGTGCCAGTAGTCCAGGGGTTGCCACCGGGCCCCAGCATTTT. This encodes CASSPGVATGPQHF.

This clonotype was seen repeatedly, ten times or more. The gene calls are TRBV5-1 and TRBJ2-2, with D possibly matching TRBD2 (6 bases). CDR1 SGHRS and CDR2 YFSETQ come from the germline V gene. Trimming shortened V by 0 bases and J by 2 bases, and 14 bases separated the two germline ends. The CDR3 has 17 residues. In DNA form, the CDR3 reads TGCGCCAGCAGCTTGGAAGCGGGCTTAATAAACACCGGGGAGCTGTTTTTT. It is translated as CASSLEAGLINTGELFF.

The rearrangement links TRBV5-5 to TRBJ1-2, with a possible D match to TRBD1 (6 bases). CDR1 and CDR2 from the germline V gene are SGHKS and YYEKEE (reference sequence). The CDR3 has 15 amino acids. With 4 bases removed from V and 6 bases from J, the gap between germline ends came to 19 bases. The CDR3 spells CASSGHGTPEHGYTF. Written as DNA, the CDR3 is TGTGCCAGCAGCGGACACGGGACACCTGAACATGGCTACACCTTC. The full variable domain, rest sourced from reference TRBV5-5 and TRBJ1-2, is DAGVTQSPTHLIKTRGQQVTLRCSPISGHKSVSWYQQVLGQGPQFIFQYYEKEERGRGNFPDRFSARQFPNYSSELNVNALLLGDSALYLCASSGHGTPEHGYTFGSGTRLTVV.

This clonotype was picked up many times. The chain is built from TRBV19 and TRBJ1-1, with D maybe TRBD1 (5 bases). This CDR3 has 14 amino acids. Germline V gene sequence: CDR1 LNHDA, CDR2 SQIVND (reference sequence). Trimming removed 3 bases at V and 5 bases at J, with 13 bases between. CDR3: CASSMGRQRTEAFF. In DNA form, the CDR3 reads TGTGCCAGTAGTATGGGCAGACAGAGGACTGAAGCTTTCTTT.

This clonotype came up a few times. The CDR3 coding sequence is TGCGCCAGCAGCCCGGTCGCGGGAGGACACTACGAGCAGTACTTC. It is translated as CASSPVAGGHYEQYF. The chain links TRBV5-1 to TRBJ2-7; 8 bases are shared with TRBD2. Germline V gene data show CDR1 as SGHRS and CDR2 as YFSETQ. This CDR3 contains 15 residues. The V segment lost 4 bases and the J segment 3 bases; nucleotides outside the gene matches: 9.

In its sample, this clonotype was seen many times. This chain uses TRBV7-8 with TRBJ1-1; the D is unclear. The CDR3 extends over 14 amino acids. The V end lost 2 bases, the J end lost 3 bases, and 10 bases lay between the germline ends. In germline, CDR1 is SGHVS, CDR2 FQNEAQ. This CDR3 reads CASSLLGVHTEAFF. CDR3 in DNA: TGTGCCAGCAGCTTACTCGGAGTCCACACTGAAGCTTTCTTT.

This clonotype has at least ten counts. The chain carries TRBV2 and TRBJ1-1; D is unresolved. The CDR3 runs 14 residues. V lost 5 bases, J lost 4 bases, and 14 bases lay in between. Germline lookup yields CDR1 SNHLY and CDR2 FYNNEI. This CDR3 reads CASSLGYLGTEAFF. In DNA form, the CDR3 reads TGTGCCAGCAGTCTAGGATACCTCGGCACTGAAGCTTTCTTT.

This clonotype has ten or more counts. DNA for the CDR3: TGTGCCACCAGCGGTCCTGGGTATTCCACTGAAGCTTTCTTT. Encoded protein: CATSGPGYSTEAFF. The J gene is TRBJ1-1, the V gene TRBV15; D is undetermined. Germline values: CDR1 LNHNV, CDR2 YYDKDF (reference sequence). CDR3 size: 14 residues. V was cut by 5 bases and J by 4 bases, with 14 bases left in between.

This clonotype has ten or more counts. V gene TRBV20-1 combines with J gene TRBJ2-3, with TRBD1 matching over 10 bases. The junction had 7 bases not matched to a gene; V was cut back by 6 bases and J by 4 bases. The CDR3 consists of 14 residues. CDR1 and CDR2 from the germline V gene are DFQATT and SNEGSKA (reference sequence). The CDR3 region is CSAQWDRGADTQYF. The CDR3, as DNA: TGCAGTGCCCAATGGGACAGGGGTGCAGATACGCAGTATTTT.

Ten or more counts support this clonotype. This chain connects TRBV20-1 to TRBJ1-1, with a possible D match to TRBD1 (5 bases). Germline CDR1 reads DFQATT; CDR2 reads SNEGSKA (reference sequence). V was clipped by 5 bases and J by 2 bases, with 9 bases between them. CDR3 length: 12 residues. CDR3 protein: CSAYQGNTEAFF. The DNA for the CDR3 is TGCAGTGCTTACCAGGGTAACACTGAAGCTTTCTTT.

There are many counts of this clonotype. The chain couples TRBV20-1 to TRBJ1-2, with 7 bases fitting TRBD1. Trimming removed 4 bases from V and 0 bases from J; junction bases left unmatched: 14. CDR3 size: 17 residues. Germline V gives CDR1 DFQATT, CDR2 SNEGSKA (reference sequence). The CDR3 DNA follows: TGCAGTGCTATGCCAGGGGACAGATTACAAGCTAACTATGGCTACACCTTC. Encoded protein: CSAMPGDRLQANYGYTF.

In this sample, this clonotype turned up many times. The chain recombines TRBV14 with TRBJ1-2; tentatively, D is TRBD1 (5 bases). The length of the CDR3 is 16 residues. Per germline, CDR1 SGHDN and CDR2 FVKESK. Between the trimmed V and J ends, which lost 0 bases and 2 bases, there was a span of 13 bases. The CDR3 coding sequence is TGTGCCAGCAGCCAAGATCCCGGGGGACCGAACTATGGCTACACCTTC. The encoded protein is CASSQDPGGPNYGYTF. The variable domain in full, completed from reference TRBV14 and TRBJ1-2, reads EAGVTQFPSHSVIEKGQTVTLRCDPISGHDNLYWYRRVMGKEIKFLLHFVKESKQDESGMPNNRFLAERTGGTYSTLKVQPAELEDSGVYFCASSQDPGGPNYGYTFGSGTRLTVV.

In this sample, this clonotype turned up a few times. In this CDR3 the conserved last residue, phenylalanine or tryptophan, is missing, so a read error is likely. The CDR3 DNA reads TGTGCCAGCAGTTACGAGCAGTTCAAC. Translating gives CASSYEQFN. This chain links TRBV6-1 with TRBJ2-1; D unclear. V was pared by 5 bases and J by 10 bases, with 3 bases between. This CDR3 has 9 amino acids. Germline CDR1 is MNHNS and CDR2 is SASEGT.

This clonotype appeared many times. The V gene is TRBV20-1, the J gene TRBJ2-3; no reliable D call. V was pared by 0 bases and J by 5 bases, with 9 bases between. There are 13 residues in the CDR3. Germline V lookup: CDR1 DFQATT, CDR2 SNEGSKA (reference sequence). CDR3 amino acids: CSARETDRDTQYF. CDR3 nucleotides: TGCAGTGCTAGAGAGACCGACCGAGATACGCAGTATTTT.

This clonotype was seen at least ten times. The chain combines TRBV5-1 with TRBJ1-2, with TRBD1 identical over 7 bases. Germline V gene sequence: CDR1 SGHRS, CDR2 YFSETQ. J lost 6 bases, V lost 3 bases, and 8 bases had no gene match. This CDR3 region has 14 residues. CDR3 DNA sequence: TGCGCCAGCAGCTCGACAGGGAAATCAGATGGCTACACCTTC. Its protein is CASSSTGKSDGYTF.

The chain recombines TRBV18 with TRBJ2-1; D might be TRBD1 (6 bases). Germline assignment: CDR1 KGHSH and CDR2 LQKENI. The CDR3 runs 15 residues. V was shortened by 6 bases and J by 7 bases, with 19 bases between the two germline ends. The DNA for the CDR3 is TGTGCCAGCTCGGCAGGGGCAAGTGCTACGAATGAGCAGTTCTTC. It specifies CASSAGASATNEQFF. Full variable domain (outside the CDR3, taken from reference TRBV18 and TRBJ2-1): NAGVMQNPRHLVRRRGQEARLRCSPMKGHSHVYWYRQLPEEGLKFMVYLQKENIIDESGMPKERFSAEFPKEGPSILRIQQVVRGDSAAYFCASSAGASATNEQFFGPGTRLTVL.

This clonotype came up many times. The V gene is TRBV3-1, the J gene TRBJ2-1; 7 positions match TRBD1. The germline V gene encodes CDR1 LGHDT and CDR2 YNNKEL (reference sequence). V dropped 1 base and J dropped 3; count of bases not matched to a gene: 6. This CDR3 spans 16 amino acids. CDR3 sequence: CASSQVWDSRYNEQFF. In DNA, the CDR3 is TGTGCCAGCAGCCAAGTATGGGACAGCCGCTACAATGAGCAGTTCTTC.

This clonotype was observed many times. The chain carries TRBV5-6 and TRBJ2-6; TRBD1 matches 7 bases. Trimming at V came to 0 bases and at J to 4 bases, leaving 13 bases not matched to a gene. CDR1 SGHDT and CDR2 YYEEEE come from the germline V gene. The CDR3 extends over 19 amino acids. CDR3 nucleotide sequence: TGTGCCAGCAGCTTGGGACAGGGAGCCCCTGCGTGGGGGGCCAACGTCCTGACTTTC. This translates into CASSLGQGAPAWGANVLTF.